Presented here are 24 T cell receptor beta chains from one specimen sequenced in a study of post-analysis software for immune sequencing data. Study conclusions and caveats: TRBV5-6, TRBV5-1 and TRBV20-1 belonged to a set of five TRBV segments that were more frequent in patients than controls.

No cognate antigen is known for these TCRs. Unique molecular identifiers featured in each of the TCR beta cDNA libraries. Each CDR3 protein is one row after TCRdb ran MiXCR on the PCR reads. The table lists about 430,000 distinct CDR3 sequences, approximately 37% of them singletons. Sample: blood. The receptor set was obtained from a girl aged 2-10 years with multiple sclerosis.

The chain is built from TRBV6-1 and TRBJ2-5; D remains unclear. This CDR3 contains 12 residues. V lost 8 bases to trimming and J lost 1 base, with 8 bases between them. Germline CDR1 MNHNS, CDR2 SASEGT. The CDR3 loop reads CASFGSQETQYF. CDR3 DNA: TGTGCCAGCTTTGGTAGCCAAGAGACCCAGTACTTC.

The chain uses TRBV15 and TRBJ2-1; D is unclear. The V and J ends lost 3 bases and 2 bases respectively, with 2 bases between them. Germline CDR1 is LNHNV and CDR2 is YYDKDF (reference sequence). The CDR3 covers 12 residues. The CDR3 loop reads CATSSTYNEQFF. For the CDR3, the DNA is TGTGCCACCAGCAGTACCTACAATGAGCAGTTCTTC.

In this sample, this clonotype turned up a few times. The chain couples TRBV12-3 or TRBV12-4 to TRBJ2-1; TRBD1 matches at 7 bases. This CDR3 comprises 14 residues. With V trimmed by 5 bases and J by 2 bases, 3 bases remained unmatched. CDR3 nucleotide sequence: TGTGCCAGCAGTGACAGGGAACCCTACAATGAGCAGTTCTTC. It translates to CASSDREPYNEQFF.

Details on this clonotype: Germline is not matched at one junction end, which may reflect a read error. This chain's CDR3 is CASSGGPPGANVQTF. The CDR3 DNA is TGTGCCAGCAGCGGAGGACCCCCTGGGGCCAACGTCCAGACTTTC. This chain uses TRBV12-3 or TRBV12-4 with TRBJ2-6; the D gene could be TRBD1 or TRBD2 (5 bases each). The CDR3 spans 15 residues.

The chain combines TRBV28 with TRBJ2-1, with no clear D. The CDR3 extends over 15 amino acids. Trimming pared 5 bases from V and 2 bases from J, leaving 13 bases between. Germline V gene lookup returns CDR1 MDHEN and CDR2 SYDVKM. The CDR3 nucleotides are TGTGCCAGCAGTCCCCGTGGTATTGCCTACAATGAGCAGTTCTTC. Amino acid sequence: CASSPRGIAYNEQFF.

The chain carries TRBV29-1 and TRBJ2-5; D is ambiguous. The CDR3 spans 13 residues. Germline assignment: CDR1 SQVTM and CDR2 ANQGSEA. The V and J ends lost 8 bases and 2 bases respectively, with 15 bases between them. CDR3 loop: CSIPGWSQETQYF. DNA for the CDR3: TGCAGCATACCTGGTTGGAGTCAAGAGACCCAGTACTTC. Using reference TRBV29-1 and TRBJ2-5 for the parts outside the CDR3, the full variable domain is SAVISQKPSRDICQRGTSLTIQCQVDSQVTMMFWYRQQPGQSLTLIATANQGSEATYESGFVIDKFPISRPNLTFSTLTVSNMSPEDSSIYLCSIPGWSQETQYFGPGTRLLVL.

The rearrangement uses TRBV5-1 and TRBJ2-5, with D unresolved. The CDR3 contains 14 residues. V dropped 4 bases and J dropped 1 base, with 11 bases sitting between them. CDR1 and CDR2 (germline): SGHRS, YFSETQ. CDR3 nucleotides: TGCGCCAGCAGCGGTGGCTCGTTCCAAGAGACCCAGTACTTC. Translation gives CASSGGSFQETQYF.

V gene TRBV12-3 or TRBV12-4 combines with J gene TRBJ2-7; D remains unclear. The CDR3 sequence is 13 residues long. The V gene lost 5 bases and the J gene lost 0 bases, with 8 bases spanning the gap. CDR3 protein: CASSQAPSYEQYF. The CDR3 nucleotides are TGTGCCAGCAGTCAGGCTCCCTCCTACGAGCAGTACTTC.

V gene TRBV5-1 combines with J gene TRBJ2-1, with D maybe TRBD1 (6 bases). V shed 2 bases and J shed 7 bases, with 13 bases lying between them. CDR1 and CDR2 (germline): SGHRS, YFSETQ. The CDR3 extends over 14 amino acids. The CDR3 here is CASSLATGQNEQFF. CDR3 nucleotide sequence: TGCGCCAGCAGCTTAGCGACAGGTCAAAATGAGCAGTTCTTC.

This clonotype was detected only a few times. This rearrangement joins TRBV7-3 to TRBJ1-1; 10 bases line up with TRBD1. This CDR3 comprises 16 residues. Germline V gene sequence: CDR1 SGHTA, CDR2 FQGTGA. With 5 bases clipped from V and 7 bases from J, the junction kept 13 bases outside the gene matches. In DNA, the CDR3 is TGTGCCAGCAGCCTCACGCCGGGACAGGGGATTGGTGAAGCTTTCTTT. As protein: CASSLTPGQGIGEAFF.

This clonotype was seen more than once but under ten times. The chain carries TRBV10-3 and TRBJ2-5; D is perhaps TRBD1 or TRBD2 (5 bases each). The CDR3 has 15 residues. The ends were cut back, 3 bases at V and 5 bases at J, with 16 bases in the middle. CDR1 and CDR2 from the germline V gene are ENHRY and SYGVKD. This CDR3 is CAISDRGPLSETQYF. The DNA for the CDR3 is TGTGCCATCAGTGACCGGGGCCCTTTATCCGAGACCCAGTACTTC.

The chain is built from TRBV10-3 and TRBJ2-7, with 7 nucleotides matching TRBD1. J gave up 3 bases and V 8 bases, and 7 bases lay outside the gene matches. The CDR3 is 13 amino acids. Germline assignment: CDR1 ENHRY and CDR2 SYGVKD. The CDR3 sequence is CAIRPGTDYEQYF. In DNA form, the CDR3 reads TGTGCCATCCGACCCGGGACAGACTACGAGCAGTACTTC.

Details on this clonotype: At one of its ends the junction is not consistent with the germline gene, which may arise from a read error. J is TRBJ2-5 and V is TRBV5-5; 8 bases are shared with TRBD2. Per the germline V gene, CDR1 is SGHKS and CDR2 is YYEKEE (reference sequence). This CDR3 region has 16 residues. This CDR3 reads CANSLMGLGVQETQYF. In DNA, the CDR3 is TGTGCCAACAGCTTGATGGGACTAGGGGTCCAAGAGACCCAGTACTTC.

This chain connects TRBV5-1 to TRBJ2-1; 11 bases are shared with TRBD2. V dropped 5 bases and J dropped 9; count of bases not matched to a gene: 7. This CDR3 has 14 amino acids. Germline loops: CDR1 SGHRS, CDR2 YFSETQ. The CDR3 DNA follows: TGCGCCAGCAGTAGCGGGAGGGCCGGGCTTGAGCAGTTCTTC. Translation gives CASSSGRAGLEQFF.

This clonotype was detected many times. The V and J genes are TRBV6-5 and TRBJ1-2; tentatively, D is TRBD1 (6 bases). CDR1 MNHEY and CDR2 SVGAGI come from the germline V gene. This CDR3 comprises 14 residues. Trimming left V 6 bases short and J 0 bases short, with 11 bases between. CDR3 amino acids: CASSPGHTNYGYTF. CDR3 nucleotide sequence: TGTGCCAGCAGCCCGGGACATACTAACTATGGCTACACCTTC.

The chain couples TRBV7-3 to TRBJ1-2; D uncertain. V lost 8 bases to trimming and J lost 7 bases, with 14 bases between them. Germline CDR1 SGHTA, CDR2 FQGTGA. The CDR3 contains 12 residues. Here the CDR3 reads CASSGFGGGYTF. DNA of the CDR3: TGTGCCAGCTCGGGCTTCGGAGGTGGCTACACCTTC.

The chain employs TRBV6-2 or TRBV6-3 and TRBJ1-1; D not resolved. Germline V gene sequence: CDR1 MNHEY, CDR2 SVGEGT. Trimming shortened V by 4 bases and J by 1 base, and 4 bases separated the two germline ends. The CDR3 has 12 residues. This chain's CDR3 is CASSWANTEAFF. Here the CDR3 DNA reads TGTGCCAGCAGTTGGGCGAACACTGAAGCTTTCTTT.

DNA for the CDR3: TGTGCCAGCAGCTTAGGGGGGCCGAACACTGAAGCTTTCTTT. This gives the protein CASSLGGPNTEAFF. The chain links TRBV7-2 to TRBJ1-1, with D tentatively TRBD1 (6 bases). Trimming shortened V by 1 base and J by 1 base, and 7 bases separated the two germline ends. The CDR3 sequence is 14 residues long. Germline CDR1 and CDR2: SGHTA and FQGNSA.

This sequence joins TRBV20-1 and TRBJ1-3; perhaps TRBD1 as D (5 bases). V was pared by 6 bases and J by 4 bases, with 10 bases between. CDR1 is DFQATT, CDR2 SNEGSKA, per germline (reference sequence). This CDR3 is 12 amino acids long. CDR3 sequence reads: CSAAGPGNTIYF. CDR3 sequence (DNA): TGCAGTGCCGCAGGGCCCGGAAACACCATATATTTT.

DNA of the CDR3: TGTGCCAGCAGTCCTGGGCTCCCCTACGAGCAGTACTTC. Translated: CASSPGLPYEQYF. The chain has TRBV12-3 or TRBV12-4 and TRBJ2-7; D ambiguous. Trimming stripped 5 bases from V and 2 bases from J, with 10 bases between. The length of the CDR3 is 13 residues.

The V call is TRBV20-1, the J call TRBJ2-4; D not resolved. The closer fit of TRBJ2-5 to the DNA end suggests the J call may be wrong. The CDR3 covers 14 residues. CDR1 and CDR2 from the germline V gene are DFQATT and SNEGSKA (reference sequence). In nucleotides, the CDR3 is TGCAGTGCTAGAGGATATCAGGCCCTGGAGACCCAGTACTTC. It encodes CSARGYQALETQYF.

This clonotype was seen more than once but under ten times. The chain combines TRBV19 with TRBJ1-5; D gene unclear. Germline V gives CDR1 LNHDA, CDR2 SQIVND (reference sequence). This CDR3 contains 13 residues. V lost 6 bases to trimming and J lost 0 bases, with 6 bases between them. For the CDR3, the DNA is TGTGCCAGTAGGTTCATTAGCAATCAGCCCCAGCATTTT. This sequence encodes CASRFISNQPQHF.

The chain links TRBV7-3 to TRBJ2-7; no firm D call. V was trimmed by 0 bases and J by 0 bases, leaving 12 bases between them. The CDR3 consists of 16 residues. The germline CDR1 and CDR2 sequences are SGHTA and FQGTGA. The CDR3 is CASSLTGAASSYEQYF. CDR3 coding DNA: TGTGCCAGCAGCTTAACGGGCGCAGCCAGCTCCTACGAGCAGTACTTC.

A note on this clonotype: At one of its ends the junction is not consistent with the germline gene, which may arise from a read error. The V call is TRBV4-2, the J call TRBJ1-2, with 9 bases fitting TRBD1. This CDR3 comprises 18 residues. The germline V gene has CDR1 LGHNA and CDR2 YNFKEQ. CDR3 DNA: TGTACCAGCAGCCAAGGGGACAGGGCCCTCCTGGGGCACTATGGCTACACCTTC. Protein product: CTSSQGDRALLGHYGYTF.